This T cell receptor beta chain was observed in a study of CD8 T cells in Susac syndrome. cDNA came from about 0.5 to 1 ug RNA primed by random hexamers. TCRdb re-analysed the immunoSEQ multiplex PCR reads in MiXCR, keeping a single row per CDR3 protein. The table records about 120,000 distinct CDR3 sequences, about 95% of them present only once. CDR1 and CDR2 (germline): MNHNS, SASEGT. Between the trimmed V and J ends, which lost 1 base and 6 bases, there was a span of 6 bases. The CDR3 is 13 residues long. This sequence joins TRBV6-1 and TRBJ2-2; unclear D gene. Source material: CD4+ T cells from PBMCs. This sequence was found in a human donor in good health. The CDR3 region is CASSEEGPGELFF. The CDR3 DNA reads TGTGCCAGCAGTGAAGAGGGTCCCGGGGAGCTGTTTTTT.